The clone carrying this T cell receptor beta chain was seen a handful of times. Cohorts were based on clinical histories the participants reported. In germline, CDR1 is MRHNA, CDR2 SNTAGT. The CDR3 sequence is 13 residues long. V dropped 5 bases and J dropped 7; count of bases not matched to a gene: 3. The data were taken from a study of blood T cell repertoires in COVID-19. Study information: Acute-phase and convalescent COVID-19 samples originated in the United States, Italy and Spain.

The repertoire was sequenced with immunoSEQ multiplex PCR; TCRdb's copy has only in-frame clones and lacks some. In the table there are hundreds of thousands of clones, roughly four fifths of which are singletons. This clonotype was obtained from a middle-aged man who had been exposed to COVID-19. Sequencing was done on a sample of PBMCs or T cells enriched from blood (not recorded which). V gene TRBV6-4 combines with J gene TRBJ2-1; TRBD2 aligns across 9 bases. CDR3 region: CASSSGRLNEQFF. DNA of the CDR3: TGTGCCAGCAGTAGCGGGAGGTTGAATGAGCAGTTCTTC.